These T cell receptor beta chains were read from a single sample in a study of long-term antiretroviral therapy in people with HIV. Data came from immunoSEQ multiplex PCR; TCRdb stores just in-frame clones and leaves some out. The sample includes 17,000 or so clones, 80% of them seen just once. The sequencing used unsorted PBMCs, collected 0.1 years before starting antiretroviral therapy. Receptor source: a man aged 18 to 29 with HIV. Each CDR3 is given with its conserved first and last residue. D genes are given only for firm matches. Expanded clones are given a class, and other clones once, few, many or no size at all.

len,j_gene,v_gene,abundance,d_gene,CDR3nt,CDR3aa
13,TRBJ2-7,TRBV25-1,-,TRBD1,TGTGCCAGCAGTTGGGACAGCTCCTACGAGCAGTACTTC,CASSWDSSYEQYF
14,TRBJ1-6,TRBV7-2,-,TRBD1,TGTGCCAGCAGCTTAGCTCAGGGGGGTTCACCCCTCCACTTT,CASSLAQGGSPLHF
16,TRBJ2-7,TRBV4-2,-,-,TGTGCCAGCAGCCAAGTGCCCGGGGCTGTCTCCTACGAGCAGTACTTC,CASSQVPGAVSYEQYF
15,TRBJ1-1,TRBV5-1,-,-,TGCGCCAGCAGCTTGGCCTTGGGGGGCCCCACTGAAGCTTTCTTT,CASSLALGGPTEAFF
14,TRBJ2-7,TRBV10-3,-,-,TGTGCCATCAGTGAGTTGGGCGACTCCTACGAGCAGTACTTC,CAISELGDSYEQYF
14,TRBJ2-3,TRBV6-5,-,TRBD2,TGTGCCAGCCGGCGGGAGGGTAGCACAGATACGCAGTATTTT,CASRREGSTDTQYF
17,TRBJ2-5,TRBV19,-,TRBD2,TGTGCCAGTAGTACCCGGACTAGCGGGGGGGCTCTCGAGACCCAGTACTTC,CASSTRTSGGALETQYF
13,TRBJ1-2,TRBV6-1,once,-,TGTGCCAGCAGTGCTCGGGGGCGGGGTGGCTACACCTTC,CASSARGRGGYTF
12,TRBJ1-2,TRBV19,-,-,TGTGCCAGTAGCCAAAATAACTATGGCTACACCTTC,CASSQNNYGYTF
15,TRBJ2-1,TRBV28,-,-,TGTGCCAGCAGTTTAACGGGACCTCCCACAGGACGGCAGTTCTTC,CASSLTGPPTGRQFF
14,TRBJ2-2,TRBV5-1,-,TRBD1,TGCGCCAGCAGTTCTAGACAGGGAACCGGGGAGCTGTTTTTT,CASSSRQGTGELFF
12,TRBJ1-2,TRBV29-1,-,-,TGCAGCGTTGGTCAGCTAGTCTATGGCTACACCTTC,CSVGQLVYGYTF
14,TRBJ2-1,TRBV6-5,-,TRBD2,TGTGCTTGCCAAGCCGGGGGGGCCTACAATGAGCAGTTCTTC,CACQAGGAYNEQFF
18,TRBJ2-7,TRBV5-4,-,TRBD2,TGCGCCAGCAGCCAAGACAAACCCCTAGCGGGAGATGGATACGAGCAGTACTTC,CASSQDKPLAGDGYEQYF
14,TRBJ1-5,TRBV30,medium-sized,-,TGTGCCTGGAGTGTGGGGCAGGCGAGTCAGCCCCAGCATTTT,CAWSVGQASQPQHF
16,TRBJ2-6,TRBV4-3,-,-,TGCGCCAGCAGCCAAGACCGTAGCGGTGGGGCCAACGTCCTGACTTTC,CASSQDRSGGANVLTF
13,TRBJ1-3,TRBV7-7,-,TRBD1,TGTGCCAGCAGCTCGAGAATAGGACAGGTTGTATATTTT,CASSSRIGQVVYF
15,TRBJ2-2,TRBV5-1,once,-,TGCGCCAGCAGCCTGAAACAGGGAGACACCGGGGAGCTGTTTTTT,CASSLKQGDTGELFF
14,TRBJ1-6,TRBV5-1,few,-,TGCGCCAGCAGCGTCGAAACAGGGAATTCACCCCTCCACTTT,CASSVETGNSPLHF
15,TRBJ2-2,TRBV10-3,-,TRBD2,TGTGCCATCAGTGAGGGGAGCGGGGGGGCCAGGGAGCTGTTTTTT,CAISEGSGGARELFF
15,TRBJ1-6,TRBV7-3,-,TRBD1,TGTGCCAGCAGCTGGGGGACAGCCAATAATTCACCCCTCCACTTT,CASSWGTANNSPLHF
15,TRBJ2-1,TRBV29-1,-,TRBD2,TGCAGCGTTGATAAGGGGACTAGCGCGGACAATGAGCAGTTCTTC,CSVDKGTSADNEQFF
19,TRBJ1-3,TRBV10-3,-,-,TGTGCCATCAGTGGAGATATGCGGAGAGGACGGAAATATGGAAACACCATATATTTT,CAISGDMRRGRKYGNTIYF
15,TRBJ1-4,TRBV19,-,-,TGTGCCAGCCGCCTCGGTGGTGGAACTAATGAAAAACTGTTTTTT,CASRLGGGTNEKLFF